This T cell receptor (beta chain) emerged from a study of a mutant IDH1 vaccine in newly diagnosed glioma. Measured with immunoSEQ multiplex PCR; TCRdb has only the in-frame clones, and not every one. The sample holds some 50,000 clones, 92% seen once. This sample's time point: week 35, safety follow-up. Vaccinated patients received 300 ug of mutant IDH1 20-mer peptide per dose, with topical imiquimod. Note on this clone: No antigen is known for it.

After removal of 4 bases from V and 0 bases from J, the junction contained 3 bases not matched to a gene. CDR1 LGHNA and CDR2 YSLEER come from the germline V gene. This CDR3 spans 15 amino acids. The chain has TRBV4-3 and TRBJ1-3; 7 nucleotides align to TRBD1. This clonotype was obtained from a man aged 45-65 years with glioma. The source was PBMCs, collected from a glioma patient whose treatment included an IDH1 peptide vaccine. This CDR3 is CASSPGQDSGNTIYF. DNA for the CDR3: TGCGCCAGCAGCCCAGGACAGGACTCTGGAAACACCATATATTTT.